These 21 T cell receptor beta chains originate from one sample sequenced in a study of cytomegalovirus exposure and HLA in healthy donors. 60 Vbeta and 13 Jbeta primers were used in PCR. Repertoires were generated with immunoSEQ multiplex PCR, while TCRdb's copy carries only in-frame clones and drops some. Its clone listing holds approximately 110,000 clones. The specimen was PBMCs. These receptors were taken from a man aged 25-45 years in good health and CMV-seronegative.

The chain carries TRBV19 and TRBJ2-5; 7 nucleotides match TRBD1. V gave up 8 bases and J gave up 1 base; unmatched junction bases: 1. This CDR3 is built from 12 residues. From germline, CDR1 is LNHDA and CDR2 SQIVND (reference sequence). The chain's CDR3 is CASGDSQETQYF. The CDR3 nucleotides are TGTGCCAGTGGGGACAGCCAAGAGACCCAGTACTTC.

This chain uses TRBV5-1 with TRBJ2-5, with 11 bases identical to TRBD2. Judging by the DNA end, TRBJ2-7 fits better; the J call may be wrong. This CDR3 region has 15 residues. Germline CDR1 SGHRS, CDR2 YFSETQ. The CDR3 nucleotides are TGCGCCAGCAGCGTGATAGCGGGAGGGAACTACGAGCAGTACTTC. It specifies CASSVIAGGNYEQYF.

CDR3 sequence: CASSPGGTGENTEAFF. CDR3 nucleotides: TGTGCCAGCAGCCCGGGGGGGACAGGGGAGAACACTGAAGCTTTCTTT. The V call is TRBV9, the J call TRBJ1-1; the match to TRBD1 covers 10 bases. Germline V lookup: CDR1 SGDLS, CDR2 YYNGEE. The J segment lost 1 base and the V segment lost 4 bases, leaving 7 bases of the junction unmatched. This CDR3 has 16 residues.

The chain combines TRBV6-4 with TRBJ2-1; 9 bases map to TRBD2. CDR1 is MRHNA and CDR2 is SNTAGT in the germline V gene. The CDR3 consists of 16 residues. Germline trimming cut 0 bases from V and 10 bases from J; bases unmatched to any gene: 10. The CDR3 sequence: CASSDSSGSAPEEQFF. DNA of the CDR3: TGTGCCAGCAGTGACTCTAGCGGGAGTGCCCCAGAGGAGCAGTTCTTC.

CDR3 protein: CASSPRQGSGYTF. CDR3 in DNA: TGTGCCAGCAGCCCCAGACAGGGTAGCGGCTACACCTTC. The chain links TRBV7-9 to TRBJ1-2, with 7 bases lining up with TRBD1. From germline, CDR1 is SEHNR and CDR2 FQNEAQ (reference sequence). The CDR3 is 13 amino acids. V shed 5 bases, J shed 8 bases, and the junction held 8 bases outside the gene matches. The variable domain in full, completed from reference TRBV7-9 and TRBJ1-2, reads DTGVSQNPRHKITKRGQNVTFRCDPISEHNRLYWYRQTLGQGPEFLTYFQNEAQLEKSRLLSDRFSAERPKGSFSTLEIQRTEQGDSAMYLCASSPRQGSGYTFGSGTRLTVV.

V and J are TRBV21-1 and TRBJ1-4; no DNA check was done on the table's D call, TRBD1. TRBV21-1 is a pseudogene. The CDR3 consists of 15 residues. CDR3 amino acids: CASSPRDRVGEKLFF. Written as DNA, the CDR3 is TGTGCCAGCAGCCCCCGGGACAGGGTTGGTGAAAAACTGTTTTTT.

This sequence joins TRBV27 and TRBJ1-1; D might be TRBD1 (5 bases). CDR3 size: 12 residues. Trimming took 7 bases from V and 6 from J, leaving 12 bases between them. Germline lookup yields CDR1 MNHEY and CDR2 SMNVEV (reference sequence). The CDR3 here is CASTGPGAEAFF. DNA of the CDR3: TGTGCCAGCACCGGGCCGGGGGCTGAAGCTTTCTTT.

The chain joins TRBV19 to TRBJ1-2; 9 nucleotides agree with TRBD1. Germline CDR1 reads LNHDA; CDR2 reads SQIVND (reference sequence). CDR3 length: 16 residues. The trim removed 2 bases at V and 8 bases at J, leaving 12 bases unmatched. CDR3: CASSISGTGITRGYTF. CDR3 bases: TGTGCCAGTAGTATATCAGGGACAGGGATCACCCGCGGCTACACCTTC. Drawing the rest from reference TRBV19 and TRBJ1-2, the complete variable domain is DGGITQSPKYLFRKEGQNVTLSCEQNLNHDAMYWYRQDPGQGLRLIYYSQIVNDFQKGDIAEGYSVSREKKESFPLTVTSAQKNPTAFYLCASSISGTGITRGYTFGSGTRLTVV.

This sequence joins TRBV19 and TRBJ2-5; TRBD2 matches 10 bases. This CDR3 region has 14 residues. The V gene's germline CDR1 is LNHDA and CDR2 SQIVND (reference sequence). Losses at the gene ends were 3 bases for V and 4 bases for J; bases not matched to a gene: 2. The CDR3 loop reads CASSILAGGETQYF. The CDR3 DNA reads as TGTGCCAGTAGTATTTTAGCGGGAGGAGAGACCCAGTACTTC.

The DNA of the CDR3 is TGTGCCTGGAGCCCGGGAGCAGAAGAGACCCAGTACTTC. Protein sequence: CAWSPGAEETQYF. The V gene is TRBV30, the J gene TRBJ2-5; D is possibly TRBD2 (6 bases). From germline, CDR1 is GTSNPN and CDR2 SVGIG (reference sequence). The V end was cut by 3 bases, the J end by 3 bases, with 11 bases between. The CDR3 contains 13 residues.

The chain recombines TRBV19 with TRBJ2-7; 7 nucleotides line up with TRBD2. Germline loops: CDR1 LNHDA, CDR2 SQIVND (reference sequence). V trimming: 3 bases; J trimming: 4 bases; junction bases outside the gene matches: 12. The CDR3 is 16 residues long. CDR3 DNA sequence: TGTGCCAGTAGTATTGGAGTAGCGGGCGGAATTTACGAGCAGTACTTC. Protein: CASSIGVAGGIYEQYF.

J is TRBJ2-5 and V is TRBV28, with a possible D match to TRBD2 (5 bases). The V end lost 5 bases, the J end lost 5 bases, and 15 bases lay between the germline ends. The CDR3 totals 14 residues. From germline, CDR1 is MDHEN and CDR2 SYDVKM. The DNA of the CDR3 is TGTGCCAGCAGTCCCGGGGAAGTCGGGGAGACCCAGTACTTC. As protein: CASSPGEVGETQYF.

V gene TRBV4-3 combines with J gene TRBJ1-3, with 7 bases fitting TRBD1. Germline-derived CDR1 and CDR2 are LGHNA and YSLEER. The CDR3 spans 15 residues. V dropped 3 bases and J dropped 4; count of bases not matched to a gene: 6. CDR3 amino acids: CASSHSTGDGNTIYF. The CDR3 DNA reads as TGCGCCAGCAGCCACTCTACAGGGGACGGAAACACCATATATTTT.

The chain uses TRBV19 and TRBJ2-5; 9 nucleotides align to TRBD2. The trim removed 4 bases at V and 10 bases at J, leaving 4 bases unmatched. The CDR3 loop spans 12 amino acids. Germline lookup yields CDR1 LNHDA and CDR2 SQIVND (reference sequence). The CDR3 bases are TGTGCCAGTAGTAGTAGCGGGAGAAACCAGTACTTC. It translates to CASSSSGRNQYF.

The V and J genes are TRBV28 and TRBJ2-7; 10 bases map to TRBD2. Germline CDR1 MDHEN, CDR2 SYDVKM. The CDR3 has 15 residues. V shed 4 bases and J 4 bases; nucleotides not matched to a gene: 7. The CDR3 nucleotides read TGTGCCAGCAGTTCCCAGCGGGAGGGCCATTACGAGCAGTACTTC. It yields the protein CASSSQREGHYEQYF. Full variable domain (rest looked up from reference TRBV28 and TRBJ2-7): DVKVTQSSRYLVKRTGEKVFLECVQDMDHENMFWYRQDPGLGLRLIYFSYDVKMKEKGDIPEGYSVSREKKERFSLILESASTNQTSMYLCASSSQREGHYEQYFGPGTRLTVT.

With respect to this clone: This same CDR3 is encoded by further DNA sequences in the sample. This chain connects TRBV19 to TRBJ1-5; D is unclear. Germline CDR1 reads LNHDA; CDR2 reads SQIVND (reference sequence). Trimming stripped 3 bases from V and 4 bases from J, with 4 bases between. CDR3 length equals 12 residues. As DNA, the CDR3 is TGTGCCAGTAGTATTCGGAATCAGCCCCAGCATTTT. Encoded protein: CASSIRNQPQHF.

This sequence joins TRBV29-1 and TRBJ2-3; perhaps TRBD1 as D (5 bases). The CDR3 sequence is 12 residues long. Trimming took 3 bases from V and 5 from J, leaving 9 bases between them. Germline CDR1 is SQVTM and CDR2 is ANQGSEA. CDR3 in DNA: TGCAGCGTTGACAGGGTTGTAGATACGCAGTATTTT. Translated: CSVDRVVDTQYF.

The chain has TRBV10-3 and TRBJ1-1, with D maybe TRBD1 (6 bases). Between the trimmed V and J ends, which lost 3 bases and 1 base, there was a span of 9 bases. The CDR3 runs to 14 residues. Per germline, CDR1 ENHRY and CDR2 SYGVKD. The CDR3 nucleotides read TGTGCCATCAGTGATGACAGGAGGAACACTGAAGCTTTCTTT. Encoded protein: CAISDDRRNTEAFF.

The chain uses TRBV6-5 and TRBJ1-2; tentatively, D is TRBD1 (5 bases). The CDR3 is 14 residues long. Deletions cut 0 bases from V and 6 bases from J, with 11 bases between. Germline V CDR1 and CDR2: MNHEY, SVGAGI. The CDR3 here is CASSYSGRGHGYTF. CDR3 coding DNA: TGTGCCAGCAGTTACTCGGGAAGGGGCCATGGCTACACCTTC.

The chain is built from TRBV7-2 and TRBJ1-4; TRBD1 aligns across 8 bases. The germline CDR1 and CDR2 sequences are SGHTA and FQGNSA. Trimming took 2 bases from V and 8 from J; bases not matched to a gene: 4. The CDR3 runs to 14 residues. The DNA of the CDR3 is TGTGCCAGCAGCTTAAACAGGGGGAGAGAAAAACTGTTTTTT. Protein product: CASSLNRGREKLFF. The entire variable domain, with the rest obtained from reference TRBV7-2 and TRBJ1-4, is as follows: GAGVSQSPSNKVTEKGKDVELRCDPISGHTALYWYRQSLGQGLEFLIYFQGNSAPDKSGLPSDRFSAERTGGSVSTLTIQRTQQEDSAVYLCASSLNRGREKLFFGSGTQLSVL.

The rearrangement uses TRBV23-1 and TRBJ2-7, with D possibly TRBD1 on 6 matching bases. TRBV23-1 carries the ORF label, with uncertain function. V was trimmed by 1 base and J by 5 bases, leaving 12 bases between them. The CDR3 is made up of 14 amino acids. Here the CDR3 DNA reads TGCGCCAGCAGTCAATTAGGGACACCCCACGAGCAGTACTTC. It specifies CASSQLGTPHEQYF.